This T cell receptor (beta chain) was captured in a study of blood T cell repertoires in COVID-19. Study-level background: The samples span acute and convalescent COVID-19 from the United States, Italy and Spain.

Original processing notes: How many nucleated cells were present was estimated from reference gene primer amplification. The data were produced by immunoSEQ multiplex PCR, yet TCRdb's version contains in-frame clones alone and is incomplete. Clonal size and the V and J genes are those of that table, whereas D and trimming came from the DNA. The sample lists 55,000 to 75,000 clones; about 80% were seen once. Sequenced material: peripheral blood. The clonotype comes from an elderly man with COVID-19, enrolled during active disease.

CDR3 in DNA: TGTGCCAGCAGCCGGAAAGAGGGGGTCCCCCTCCACTTT. Its protein is CASSRKEGVPLHF. The chain carries TRBV12-3 or TRBV12-4 and TRBJ1-6; a weak D match, TRBD1 (6 bases). Trimming shortened V by 6 bases and J by 13 bases, and 16 bases separated the two germline ends. This CDR3 has 13 amino acids.